Below are 6 T cell receptor beta chains sequenced from a single sample in a study of blood T cell repertoires in COVID-19. Sequenced by immunoSEQ multiplex PCR; TCRdb stores in-frame clones only, minus some. The repertoire holds approximately 210,000 clones, with 84% as singletons. The specimen was peripheral blood. These TCRs come from a man between 25 and 39 years old with active or convalescent COVID-19.

The V and J genes are TRBV27 and TRBJ2-3; D perhaps matches TRBD2 (6 bases). V lost 9 bases to trimming and J lost 2 bases, with 18 bases between them. This CDR3 contains 15 residues. Per germline, CDR1 MNHEY and CDR2 SMNVEV (reference sequence). CDR3 DNA: TGTGCCAGTCATCAGGGACTCCCCCCCACAGATACGCAGTATTTT. Translation gives CASHQGLPPTDTQYF.

As regards this clone: Compared with germline, one end of the junction differs, possibly owing to a read error. The V gene is TRBV3-1 (or the pseudogene TRBV3-2), the J gene TRBJ1-2, with 7 bases identical to TRBD1. Germline CDR1 and CDR2: LGHDT and YNNKEL (reference sequence). CDR3 size: 11 residues. The CDR3 here is CASSQGQLGFF. As DNA, the CDR3 is TGTGCCAGCAGCCAGGGACAGCTTGGCTTCTTC.

This chain joins TRBV6-2 or TRBV6-3 and TRBJ2-3; TRBD2 is a possible D gene (5 bases). CDR1 MNHEY and CDR2 SVGEGT come from the germline V gene. The CDR3 has 12 amino acids. V was shortened by 5 bases and J by 6 bases, with 9 bases between the two germline ends. This chain's CDR3 is CASSRTGDTQYF. The CDR3 DNA is TGTGCCAGCAGTAGGACGGGGGATACGCAGTATTTT.

The chain recombines TRBV3-1 (or the pseudogene TRBV3-2) with TRBJ2-7; 7 bases line up with TRBD2. From germline, CDR1 is LGHDT and CDR2 YNNKEL (reference sequence). J gave up 1 base and V 6 bases, and 3 bases lay outside the gene matches. The CDR3 has 13 amino acids. The CDR3 protein is CASRAGKSYEQYF. DNA of the CDR3: TGTGCCAGCAGAGCGGGGAAATCCTACGAGCAGTACTTC.

The rearrangement links TRBV28 to TRBJ2-3, with 7 bases fitting TRBD2. The CDR3 runs 14 residues. In germline, CDR1 is MDHEN, CDR2 SYDVKM. V dropped 10 bases and J dropped 5; count of bases not matched to a gene: 12. The CDR3 DNA reads TGTGCCATTGGCGGAAGCGGGACGGGAGATACGCAGTATTTT. This gives the protein CAIGGSGTGDTQYF.

This sequence joins TRBV5-1 and TRBJ2-7, with a tentative D call TRBD2 (5 bases). In germline, CDR1 is SGHRS, CDR2 YFSETQ. This CDR3 has 14 residues. The V gene lost 5 bases and the J gene lost 7 bases, with 19 bases spanning the gap. CDR3 DNA sequence: TGCGCCAGCAGAAGATCATACGGGGTGGAGGAGCAGTACTTC. It codes for CASRRSYGVEEQYF.